This T cell receptor beta chain was identified during a study of cytomegalovirus exposure and HLA in healthy donors. Findings of the study overall: In a later analysis, V- and J-gene trimming of beta chains associated with a DCLRE1C missense variant, replicated independently. In an earlier analysis, most TCR beta V segments were productive about 87% or about 30% of the time. There were over 150 TCR beta chains listed as cytomegalovirus-associated. In a later analysis, CMV-associated beta chains were mostly HLA-associated, it appeared.

As regards this clone: What it binds is unknown.

A multiplex PCR was run with 60 Vbeta primers and 13 Jbeta primers. TCRdb's table, derived via immunoSEQ multiplex PCR, lists solely in-frame clones and lacks some. The sample contains some 180,000 clones, about 82% of which appear only once. The CDR3 spans 15 residues. With 1 base removed from V and 4 bases from J, the gap between germline ends came to 11 bases. Per germline, CDR1 SGHRS and CDR2 YFSETQ. Specimen: PBMCs. The receptor comes from a woman between 50 and 59 years old in good health and CMV-seronegative. This rearrangement joins TRBV5-1 to TRBJ2-2; TRBD1 is a possible D gene (7 bases). The CDR3 bases are TGCGCCAGCAGCTTGAGACAGGGAGGCACCGGGGAGCTGTTTTTT. Encoded protein: CASSLRQGGTGELFF.